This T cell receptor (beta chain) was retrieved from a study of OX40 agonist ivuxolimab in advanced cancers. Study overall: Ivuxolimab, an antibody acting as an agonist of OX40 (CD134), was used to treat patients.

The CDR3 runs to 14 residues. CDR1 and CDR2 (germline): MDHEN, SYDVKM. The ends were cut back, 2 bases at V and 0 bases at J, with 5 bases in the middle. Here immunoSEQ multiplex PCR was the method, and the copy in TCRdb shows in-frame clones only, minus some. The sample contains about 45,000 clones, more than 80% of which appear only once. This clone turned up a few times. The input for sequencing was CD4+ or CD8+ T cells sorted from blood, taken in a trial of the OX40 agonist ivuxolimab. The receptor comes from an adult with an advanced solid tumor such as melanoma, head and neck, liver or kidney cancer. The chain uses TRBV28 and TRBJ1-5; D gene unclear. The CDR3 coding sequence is TGTGCCAGCAGTTTAGGGGTTAGCAATCAGCCCCAGCATTTT. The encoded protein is CASSLGVSNQPQHF.